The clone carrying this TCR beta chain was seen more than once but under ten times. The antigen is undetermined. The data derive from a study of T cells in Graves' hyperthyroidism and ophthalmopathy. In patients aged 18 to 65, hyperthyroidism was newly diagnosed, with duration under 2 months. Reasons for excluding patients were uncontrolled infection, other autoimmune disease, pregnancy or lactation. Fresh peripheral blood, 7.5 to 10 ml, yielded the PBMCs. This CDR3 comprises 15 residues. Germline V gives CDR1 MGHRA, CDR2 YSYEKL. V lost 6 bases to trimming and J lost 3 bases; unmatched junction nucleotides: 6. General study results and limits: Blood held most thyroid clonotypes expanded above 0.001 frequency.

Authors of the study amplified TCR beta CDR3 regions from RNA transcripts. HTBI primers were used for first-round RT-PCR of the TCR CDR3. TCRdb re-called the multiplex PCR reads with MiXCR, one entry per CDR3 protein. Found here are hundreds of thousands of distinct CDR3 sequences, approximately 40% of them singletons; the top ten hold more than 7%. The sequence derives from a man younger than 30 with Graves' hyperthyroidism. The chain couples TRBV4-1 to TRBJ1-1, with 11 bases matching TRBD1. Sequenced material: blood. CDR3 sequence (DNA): TGCGCCAGCAGAAGGACAGGGGGCGGGGACACTGAAGCTTTCTTT. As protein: CASRRTGGGDTEAFF.